This TCR beta chain appears in the sequencing data of a study of blood T cell repertoires in COVID-19. In assigning cohorts, the study relied on participant-reported clinical history. Using immunoSEQ multiplex PCR, the repertoire was profiled, and TCRdb retains in-frame clones only, with some absent. The data show a few hundred thousand clones, 88% seen once. Germline V gene data show CDR1 as MGHRA and CDR2 as YSYEKL. The CDR3 has 16 amino acids. J lost 5 bases, V lost 3 bases, and 5 bases had no gene match. The source material was PBMCs or T cells enriched from blood (not recorded which). The V gene is TRBV4-1, the J gene TRBJ2-2, with 11 nucleotides matching TRBD1. This TCR came from a woman in her forties or fifties who had recovered from COVID-19. CDR3 sequence (DNA): TGCGCCAGCAGCCACCCCCGGGACAGGGGGACCGGGGAGCTGTTTTTT. Translation gives CASSHPRDRGTGELFF.